The entry below gives a single T cell receptor (beta chain) sequence along with its context. As yet, its antigen is unknown. The sample originates from a study of response to subunit inactivated influenza vaccine. TCRdb used MiXCR to reprocess the RT-PCR reads, holding one entry per CDR3 protein. The repertoire includes more than 450,000 distinct CDR3 sequences, over 9.5% of them detected once, and 10% sits in the top ten. CDR3 length: 14 residues. Germline trimming cut 6 bases from V and 4 bases from J; bases unmatched to any gene: 9. Germline CDR1 DFQATT, CDR2 SNEGSKA (reference sequence). The study, taken as a whole, reports: There was a suggestion from the authors that each seasonal influenza vaccination recruits few new T cells.

The starting material was PBMCs from blood, obtained on the day of vaccination. The receptor comes from a man aged 45-65 years who received an inactivated influenza vaccine. This chain joins TRBV20-1 and TRBJ2-1; TRBD2 matches 7 bases. This CDR3 is CSAPGVSGYNEQFF. The CDR3 DNA follows: TGCAGTGCCCCCGGTGTTAGCGGGTACAATGAGCAGTTCTTC.